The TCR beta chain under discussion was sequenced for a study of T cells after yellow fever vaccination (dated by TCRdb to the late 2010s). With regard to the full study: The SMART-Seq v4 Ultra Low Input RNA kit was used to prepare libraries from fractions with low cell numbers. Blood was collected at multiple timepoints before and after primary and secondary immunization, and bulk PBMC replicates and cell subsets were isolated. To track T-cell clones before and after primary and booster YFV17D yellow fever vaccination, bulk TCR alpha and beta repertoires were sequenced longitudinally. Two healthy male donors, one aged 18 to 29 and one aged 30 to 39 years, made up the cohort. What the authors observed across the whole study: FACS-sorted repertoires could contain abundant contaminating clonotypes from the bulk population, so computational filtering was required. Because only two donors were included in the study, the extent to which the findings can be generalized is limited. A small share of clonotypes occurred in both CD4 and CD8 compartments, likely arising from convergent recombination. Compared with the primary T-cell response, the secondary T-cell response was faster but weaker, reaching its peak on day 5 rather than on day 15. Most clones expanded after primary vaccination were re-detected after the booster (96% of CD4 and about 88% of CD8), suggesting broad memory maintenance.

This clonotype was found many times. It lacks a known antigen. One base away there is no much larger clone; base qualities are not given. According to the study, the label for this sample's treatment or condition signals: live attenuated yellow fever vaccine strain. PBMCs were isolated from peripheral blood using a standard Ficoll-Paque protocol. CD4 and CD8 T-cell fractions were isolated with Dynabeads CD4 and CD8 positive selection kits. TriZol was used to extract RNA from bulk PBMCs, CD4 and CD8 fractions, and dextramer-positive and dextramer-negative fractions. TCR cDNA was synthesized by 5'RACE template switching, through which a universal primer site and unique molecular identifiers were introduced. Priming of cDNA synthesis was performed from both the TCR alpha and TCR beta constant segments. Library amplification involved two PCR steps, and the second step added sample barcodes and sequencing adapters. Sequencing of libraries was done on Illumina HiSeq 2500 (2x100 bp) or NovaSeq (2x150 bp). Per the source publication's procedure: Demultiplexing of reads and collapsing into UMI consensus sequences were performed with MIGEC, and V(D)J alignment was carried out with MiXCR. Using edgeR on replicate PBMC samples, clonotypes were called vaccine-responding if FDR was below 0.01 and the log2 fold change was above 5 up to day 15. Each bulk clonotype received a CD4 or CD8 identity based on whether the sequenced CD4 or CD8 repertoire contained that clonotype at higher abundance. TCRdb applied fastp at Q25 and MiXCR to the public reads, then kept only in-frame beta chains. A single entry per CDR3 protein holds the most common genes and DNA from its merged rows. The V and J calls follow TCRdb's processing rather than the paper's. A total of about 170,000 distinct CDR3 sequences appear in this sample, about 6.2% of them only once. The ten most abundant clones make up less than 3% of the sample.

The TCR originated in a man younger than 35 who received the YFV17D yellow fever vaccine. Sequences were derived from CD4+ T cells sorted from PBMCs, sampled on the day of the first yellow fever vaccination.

The DNA reads TGTGCCACCAGTGATAAAGCGGGGGGAGCTAAAGATACGCAGTATTTT. This encodes CATSDKAGGAKDTQYF. This sequence uses TRBV24-1 and TRBJ2-3; 9 central bases correspond to TRBD2. The germline V gene encodes CDR1 KGHDR and CDR2 SFDVKD. Germline trimming: 3 bases from V, 5 bases from J; junction bases outside gene matches: 8. There are 16 amino acids in the CDR3, from cysteine to phenylalanine inclusive. Left in the record is the CDR3 DNA by itself, 48 bases read in frame from the first base.